The following is a T cell receptor (beta chain) sequence with its context. Its antigen is unknown. Base qualities are missing; no much larger clone stands one base away. The CDR3 contains 13 residues, cysteine and phenylalanine counted. The read is trimmed to its CDR3 DNA, 39 bases read in frame from base 1. V was cut back by 5 bases and J by 2 bases, leaving a gap of 9 bases between them. From a lookup of the germline V gene, CDR1 and CDR2 are KGHSH and LQKENI. The sample originates from a study of T cells in Graves' hyperthyroidism and ophthalmopathy (dated 2019 in TCRdb). In terms of the full investigation: Peripheral blood samples were taken at initial diagnosis, before any treatment was given. The study also compared thyroid tissue and blood T-cell repertoires from a handful of Graves' hyperthyroidism patients. Prospective prediction of ophthalmopathy was tested in an independent validation cohort consisting of 18 hyperthyroidism patients and around 16 patients who later progressed to ophthalmopathy. After blood sampling, hyperthyroidism patients were treated with methimazole at a starting dose of 30 mg daily, and ophthalmopathy patients were treated with high-dose intravenous methylprednisolone. To identify TCR V-J signatures that set the groups apart, the researchers used a discovery cohort of approximately 98 patients, made up of fewer than 50 with Graves' ophthalmopathy and 57 with stable Graves' hyperthyroidism. TCR Vbeta CDR3 sequencing of 120 to 150 peripheral blood samples (over 40 ophthalmopathy, 75 or so hyperthyroidism and some 17 progressor patients) is reported in the paper. The roughly 100 discovery patients were randomly split 7:3 into training and test sets. Findings and caveats that apply to the study as a whole: Most expanded thyroid clonotypes (frequency above 0.001) were also detected in blood, suggesting blood repertoires may reflect thyroid immune responses. In validation, the model predicted progression to ophthalmopathy with 55% to 71% sensitivity and over 72% specificity, a median of about six months before onset. Ophthalmopathy was separated from stable hyperthyroidism by a 13 V-J signature model, with about 86% sensitivity and 81% to 82% specificity obtained in cross-validation and 80%/75% obtained in testing. No statistical method was used to fix the sample size in advance, and group allocation was not hidden from the investigators.

TCR beta CDR3 regions were amplified from RNA transcripts. The TCR CDR3 was subjected to a first round of RT-PCR using the HTBI primer set and the Qiagen OneStep RT-PCR kit. Libraries were constructed in a second round of multiplex PCR, after which size selection and purification were performed. The libraries were sequenced on an Illumina HiSeq2000 using paired-end 100 bp reads. On the study's bioinformatics: Raw data were processed with SOAPnuke, discarding reads with adapters, uncalled bases, mean Phred below 15, or no exact constant-primer or identifier match. COPE v1.2.5 was used to merge high-quality paired reads, and clonotypes were defined as unique nucleotide sequences. Clonotypes were aligned to IMGT TRBV, TRBD and TRBJ reference segments using MiTCR v1.1. Analysis was restricted to V-J combinations with a frequency above 0.0001, which covered 98% to 99.2% of repertoires. A TCS score was defined as the ratio between F50 (clonal expansion) and ExV (chaos), using BLOSUM62-based TCRdist between CDR3 peptides within each V-J. Welch's t-statistics and random forest reduced fewer than 550 V-J features to around 14, which were used in a naive Bayes classifier (R e1071). TCRdb's own reprocessing of the public reads used fastp at Q25 and MiXCR and kept productive beta chains. CDR3 protein duplicates are merged, each entry listing the most common genes and DNA. The V and J calls were determined by TCRdb, not by the authors. In this sample the table shows roughly 350,000 distinct CDR3 sequences, roughly an eighth of which occur a single time. Roughly 33% of the sample lies in the top ten.

Moderately to severely active disease, a Clinical Activity Score of at least 3, a NOSPECS grade of at least 4, and a duration under 3 months were present in ophthalmopathy patients. Patients with uncontrolled infections, other autoimmune diseases, pregnancy or lactation were excluded. Diagnoses relied on clinical symptoms, serum thyroxine and TRAb, thyroid ultrasound and orbital computed tomography. PBMCs were isolated from 8 to 10 ml of fresh peripheral blood by Ficoll-Paque density gradient centrifugation. Total RNA was extracted with Trizol reagent, and quality was checked on an Agilent 2100 Bioanalyzer.

The rearrangement joined TRBV18 to TRBJ2-5; the D gene is perhaps TRBD1, on 6 matching bases. Sample: blood. The clonotype originates from a middle-aged woman with Graves' ophthalmopathy. The nucleotides read TGTGCCAGCTCAACCGACAGGCAAGAGACCCAGTACTTC. Its translation is CASSTDRQETQYF. Supplemented by the reference TRBV18 and TRBJ2-5 proteins around the CDR3, the complete variable domain is NAGVMQNPRHLVRRRGQEARLRCSPMKGHSHVYWYRQLPEEGLKFMVYLQKENIIDESGMPKERFSAEFPKEGPSILRIQQVVRGDSAAYFCASSTDRQETQYFGPGTRLLVL.